This T cell receptor (beta chain) was found in a study of T cell repertoires in cytomegalovirus infection. Using its own MiXCR run on the reads, TCRdb lists one record per CDR3 protein. The repertoire includes approximately 180,000 distinct CDR3 sequences, approximately 9.7% of them detected once, and about 4.2% sits in the top ten. This clonotype was observed many times. The V gene's germline CDR1 is SEHNR and CDR2 FQNEAQ (reference sequence). V lost 5 bases to trimming and J lost 3 bases; unmatched junction nucleotides: 5. This CDR3 has 15 residues. Sequencing input: PBMCs. The receptor was derived from a human donor in good health (CMV status not recorded). Some clones in this sample may be carry-over from other donors' samples. This chain joins TRBV7-9 and TRBJ2-7, with 12 bases that match TRBD2. The CDR3 here is CASSPLAGGFYEQYF. Here the CDR3 DNA reads TGTGCCAGCAGCCCTCTAGCGGGAGGGTTCTACGAGCAGTACTTC.